The 14 T cell receptor beta chains below come from one sample, sequenced in a study of blood T cell repertoires in COVID-19. The repertoire was sequenced with immunoSEQ multiplex PCR; TCRdb's copy has only in-frame clones and lacks some. The sample holds under 45,000 clones, roughly 80% seen once. The specimen sequenced was peripheral blood. Receptors were obtained from a human donor with acute or convalescent COVID-19. The donor label of this sample is uncertain.

In DNA, the CDR3 is TGTGCCAGCAGCACGGGACACCAGAACACTGAAGCTTTCTTT. Protein product: CASSTGHQNTEAFF. The chain links TRBV9 to TRBJ1-1, with D perhaps matching TRBD1 (6 bases). The germline V gene has CDR1 SGDLS and CDR2 YYNGEE. The CDR3 covers 14 residues. V lost 4 bases and J lost 1, with 11 bases in between.

The V call is TRBV5-5, the J call TRBJ2-2, with 8 positions matching TRBD2. Germline assignment: CDR1 SGHKS and CDR2 YYEKEE (reference sequence). V was clipped by 0 bases and J by 5 bases; unmatched bases: 6. The CDR3 covers 16 residues. The CDR3 loop reads CASSLEGSGMTGELFF. The CDR3 DNA reads as TGTGCCAGCAGCTTGGAAGGTAGCGGGATGACCGGGGAGCTGTTTTTT.

The chain uses TRBV5-8 and TRBJ1-2; no clear D gene. V lost 7 bases, J lost 3 bases, and 16 bases lay in between. The germline CDR1 and CDR2 sequences are SGHTS and YDEGEE. The CDR3 length is 14 residues. The CDR3 bases are TGTGCCAGCTTTCAGAGCGGCGTGGACTATGGCTACACCTTC. Translated, it gives CASFQSGVDYGYTF. Full variable domain (missing parts from reference TRBV5-8 and TRBJ1-2): EAGVTQSPTHLIKTRGQQATLRCSPISGHTSVYWYQQALGLGLQFLLWYDEGEERNRGNFPPRFSGRQFPNYSSELNVNALELEDSALYLCASFQSGVDYGYTFGSGTRLTVV.

The J gene is TRBJ2-1, the V gene TRBV18, with 7 bases aligning to TRBD2. Germline CDR1 reads KGHSH; CDR2 reads LQKENI. V was pared by 3 bases and J by 0 bases, with 8 bases of the junction left unmatched. The CDR3 consists of 17 residues. This CDR3 is CASSPFSRGSSYNEQFF. CDR3 DNA: TGTGCCAGCTCACCCTTTTCGCGGGGGAGCTCCTACAATGAGCAGTTCTTC.

The chain recombines TRBV4-3 with TRBJ1-4, with a possible D match to TRBD1 (6 bases). Deletions cut 4 bases from V and 2 bases from J, with 17 bases between. CDR3 length: 17 residues. The germline CDR1 and CDR2 sequences are LGHNA and YSLEER. This CDR3 reads CASSRGGAEVTNEKLFF. The CDR3 DNA follows: TGCGCCAGCAGCCGGGGGGGCGCGGAGGTGACTAATGAAAAACTGTTTTTT.

This clone was detected only a few times. The V gene is TRBV30, the J gene TRBJ1-1; D gene uncertain. The germline V gene has CDR1 GTSNPN and CDR2 SVGIG (reference sequence). With 0 bases removed from V and 8 bases from J, the gap between germline ends came to 22 bases. CDR3 length: 16 residues. CDR3 protein: CAWSVPGAVMVAEAFF. The DNA for the CDR3 is TGTGCCTGGAGTGTACCTGGCGCGGTTATGGTTGCGGAAGCTTTCTTT.

The gene calls are TRBV6-4 and TRBJ2-1, with 8 bases aligning to TRBD2. Germline V gives CDR1 MRHNA, CDR2 SNTAGT. The V segment lost 6 bases and the J segment 7 bases; nucleotides outside the gene matches: 8. The CDR3 sequence is 14 residues long. The CDR3 sequence is CASSVAGRRNEQFF. The CDR3 DNA follows: TGTGCCAGCAGCGTAGCGGGGAGGCGGAATGAGCAGTTCTTC.

The J gene is TRBJ2-1, the V gene TRBV6-5; 12 bases fit TRBD2. The CDR3 length is 15 residues. The germline gives CDR1 MNHEY, CDR2 SVGAGI. The J segment lost 5 bases and the V segment lost 7 bases, leaving 6 bases of the junction unmatched. The CDR3 loop reads CASNPSGRGHNEQFF. The DNA for the CDR3 is TGTGCCAGCAACCCTAGCGGGAGGGGGCACAATGAGCAGTTCTTC.

The chain combines TRBV7-2 with TRBJ2-2, with unresolved D. Trimming removed 6 bases at V and 4 bases at J, with 12 bases between. Germline V gene sequence: CDR1 SGHTA, CDR2 FQGNSA. The CDR3 runs 14 residues. As DNA, the CDR3 is TGTGCCAGCAGTTATCGAGCATCCACCGGGGAGCTGTTTTTT. It encodes CASSYRASTGELFF.

The chain combines TRBV28 with TRBJ1-1, with D perhaps TRBD1 (6 bases). The CDR3 is made up of 15 amino acids. Germline V lookup: CDR1 MDHEN, CDR2 SYDVKM. Trimming took off 2 bases at V and 7 bases at J, with 17 bases between the two ends. This CDR3 reads CASSLPIRGRIEAFF. CDR3 coding DNA: TGTGCCAGCAGTTTACCGATCAGGGGAAGGATTGAAGCTTTCTTT.

This chain joins TRBV5-4 and TRBJ2-5; TRBD2 agrees at 10 bases. J gave up 3 bases and V 0 bases, and 5 bases lay outside the gene matches. This CDR3 comprises 16 residues. Germline CDR1 SGHNT, CDR2 YYREEE (reference sequence). CDR3 region: CASSLDLAGVEETQYF. The CDR3 coding sequence is TGTGCCAGCAGCTTGGATCTAGCGGGAGTTGAAGAGACCCAGTACTTC.

V is TRBV14 and J is TRBJ2-1; 8 nucleotides align to TRBD2. After removal of 3 bases from V and 4 bases from J, the junction contained 5 bases not matched to a gene. CDR3 length equals 15 residues. The germline V gene encodes CDR1 SGHDN and CDR2 FVKESK. CDR3 sequence: CASSHQRGRYNEQFF. CDR3 coding DNA: TGTGCCAGCAGCCACCAGCGGGGGCGATACAATGAGCAGTTCTTC.

The chain couples TRBV25-1 to TRBJ2-2, with 7 bases aligning to TRBD2. CDR1 is MGHDK, CDR2 SYGVNS, per germline. The V segment lost 6 bases and the J segment 4 bases; nucleotides outside the gene matches: 5. This CDR3 comprises 14 residues. CDR3 sequence: CASSFTGGTGELFF. The CDR3 bases are TGTGCCAGCAGCTTCACGGGGGGCACCGGGGAGCTGTTTTTT.

A remark on this clone: Other nucleotide sequences in the sample specify the same CDR3. The genes are TRBV6-5 and TRBJ1-4, with D tentatively TRBD1 (6 bases). Trimming stripped 2 bases from V and 3 bases from J, with 10 bases between. The CDR3 extends over 15 amino acids. The germline V gene encodes CDR1 MNHEY and CDR2 SVGAGI. As DNA, the CDR3 is TGTGCCAGCAGTTACACGACAGGCTCTAATGAAAAACTGTTTTTT. Translating it yields CASSYTTGSNEKLFF.